The present TCR beta chain was sequenced within a study of shared clonotypes between healthy human individuals. The germline V gene encodes CDR1 WSHSY and CDR2 SAAADI. CDR3 length: 12 residues. The V end was cut by 7 bases, the J end by 6 bases, with 9 bases between. A note on this clone: Its antigen is as yet unknown. Just one base apart from a much larger clone, this may be a read error.

Donors were healthy HIV-negative adults without recently reported acute infections or vaccinations. The donor cohort consisted entirely of Caucasian adults residing in Nashville, Tennessee. Profiling relied on immunoSEQ multiplex PCR, and the TCRdb table lists in-frame clones only, not all of them. The data contain about 1.1 million clones, roughly 77% of them singletons. Study observations and caveats: Only blood was sampled, and tissue TCR repertoires likely differ from blood ones. Generation of non-shared clonotypes was less probable than generation of clonotypes shared by all four donors.

Sequences were obtained from memory CD4+ T cells from PBMCs. The subset denotes: CD45RA-negative fraction. The sequence was obtained from a young man in good health. Some clones in this sample may be carry-over from other donors' samples. The rearrangement joins TRBV10-2 to TRBJ2-2; D remains unclear. The DNA for the CDR3 is TGCGCCAGCATTCACGACGCCGGGGAGCTGTTTTTT. Its translation is CASIHDAGELFF.